These 20 T cell receptor beta chains originate from one sample sequenced in a study of CD8 T cells in Susac syndrome. A quantity of 0.5 to 1 ug RNA underwent reverse transcription using random hexamers. In TCRdb, the immunoSEQ multiplex PCR reads were re-called with MiXCR into one record per CDR3 protein. The sample shows tens of thousands of distinct CDR3 sequences, over 75% of them seen only once. Sequencing used CD8+ T cells from PBMCs. The receptor set was obtained from a human donor with multiple sclerosis.

This chain joins TRBV9 and TRBJ2-2; D is ambiguous. Germline CDR1 is SGDLS and CDR2 is YYNGEE. This CDR3 region has 20 residues. Trimming took off 2 bases at V and 0 bases at J, with 23 bases between the two ends. CDR3 protein: CASSVPENRVGLSNTGELFF. The CDR3 DNA sequence: TGTGCCAGCAGCGTCCCGGAGAACCGCGTAGGATTGTCGAACACCGGGGAGCTGTTTTTT. The whole variable domain, filled in from reference TRBV9 and TRBJ2-2, reads DSGVTQTPKHLITATGQRVTLRCSPRSGDLSVYWYQQSLDQGLQFLIQYYNGEERAKGNILERFSAQQFPDLHSELNLSSLELGDSALYFCASSVPENRVGLSNTGELFFGEGSRLTVL.

The J gene is TRBJ1-2, the V gene TRBV21-1; the table calls TRBD1, which could not be checked here. TRBV21-1 is labeled a pseudogene. The CDR3 is made up of 13 amino acids. The CDR3 bases are TGTGCCAGCATCCCGACAGCCCACTATGGCTACACCTTC. This codes for CASIPTAHYGYTF.

This chain joins TRBV19 and TRBJ2-3; 9 bases fit TRBD2. Germline assignment: CDR1 LNHDA and CDR2 SQIVND (reference sequence). V gave up 5 bases and J gave up 4 bases; unmatched junction bases: 7. The CDR3 contains 15 residues. CDR3 DNA: TGTGCCAGTAGTCTAAGCGGGGGGCCCCCAGATACGCAGTATTTT. Its protein product is CASSLSGGPPDTQYF. Drawing the rest from reference TRBV19 and TRBJ2-3, the complete variable domain is DGGITQSPKYLFRKEGQNVTLSCEQNLNHDAMYWYRQDPGQGLRLIYYSQIVNDFQKGDIAEGYSVSREKKESFPLTVTSAQKNPTAFYLCASSLSGGPPDTQYFGPGTRLTVL.

CDR3 in DNA: TGTGCCAGCAGCGACGGGACTAGCGGGAGTTTGGAGACCCAGTACTTC. Amino acid sequence: CASSDGTSGSLETQYF. The gene calls are TRBV13 and TRBJ2-5, with 14 bases lining up with TRBD2. CDR1 and CDR2 from the germline V gene are PRHDT and FYEKMQ (reference sequence). The CDR3 has 16 residues. Losses at the gene ends were 5 bases for V and 5 bases for J; bases not matched to a gene: 7.

V gene TRBV28 combines with J gene TRBJ2-7, with D tentatively TRBD1 or TRBD2 (6 bases each). The germline CDR1 and CDR2 sequences are MDHEN and SYDVKM. This CDR3 region has 15 residues. V lost 7 bases and J lost 1, with 17 bases in between. The CDR3 protein is CASNARRGQSYEQYF. CDR3 bases: TGTGCCAGCAATGCTAGACGGGGGCAGTCCTACGAGCAGTACTTC.

The chain joins TRBV5-4 to TRBJ2-7; 7 bases map to TRBD1. Per germline, CDR1 SGHNT and CDR2 YYREEE (reference sequence). The CDR3 spans 14 residues. Trimming removed 0 bases from V and 2 bases from J; junction bases left unmatched: 2. The CDR3 protein is CASSLGTGTYEQYF. The DNA for the CDR3 is TGTGCCAGCAGCTTGGGGACAGGAACCTACGAGCAGTACTTC.

The count of this clonotype is one. The chain links TRBV20-1 to TRBJ2-2; 16 nucleotides align to TRBD2. J was trimmed by 5 bases and V by 5 bases; bases with no gene match: 11. Germline CDR1 DFQATT, CDR2 SNEGSKA (reference sequence). There are 18 residues in the CDR3. The CDR3 bases are TGCAGTGCTCCTACGGGACTAGCGGGGGGGCGAACAACCGGGGAGCTGTTTTTT. Translated, it gives CSAPTGLAGGRTTGELFF.

The rearrangement uses TRBV12-3 or TRBV12-4 and TRBJ1-2, with 9 positions matching TRBD1. The CDR3 runs 14 residues. The V segment lost 6 bases and the J segment 4 bases; nucleotides outside the gene matches: 6. In DNA form, the CDR3 reads TGTGCCAGCAGCTACGACAGGGGGGGCTATGGCTACACCTTC. This translates into CASSYDRGGYGYTF.

The count of this clonotype is one. The chain carries TRBV11-2 and TRBJ2-7, with D possibly being TRBD1 (5 bases). CDR1 and CDR2 (germline): SGHAT, FQNNGV. Deletions cut 2 bases from V and 5 bases from J, with 10 bases between. CDR3 length: 13 residues. The chain's CDR3 is CASSLLGVDEQYF. Written as DNA, the CDR3 is TGTGCCAGCAGCTTATTAGGGGTCGACGAGCAGTACTTC.

The chain couples TRBV7-3 to TRBJ2-1; no definite D call. CDR3 size: 15 residues. The V end lost 1 base, the J end lost 4 bases, and 11 bases lay between the germline ends. From germline, CDR1 is SGHTA and CDR2 FQGTGA. The CDR3 nucleotides are TGTGCCAGCAGCTTAAATTTAGGGAATTACAATGAGCAGTTCTTC. It specifies CASSLNLGNYNEQFF. Drawing the rest from reference TRBV7-3 and TRBJ2-1, the complete variable domain is GAGVSQTPSNKVTEKGKYVELRCDPISGHTALYWYRQSLGQGPEFLIYFQGTGAADDSGLPNDRFFAVRPEGSVSTLKIQRTERGDSAVYLCASSLNLGNYNEQFFGPGTRLTVL.

The V and J genes are TRBV7-8 and TRBJ1-5; 7 positions match TRBD1. This CDR3 is built from 16 residues. After removal of 4 bases from V and 5 bases from J, the junction contained 11 bases not matched to a gene. The germline gives CDR1 SGHVS, CDR2 FQNEAQ. The CDR3 sequence: CASSSGQDGPHQPQHF. The CDR3 DNA follows: TGTGCCAGCAGCTCAGGACAGGATGGGCCCCATCAGCCCCAGCATTTT.

V gene TRBV25-1 combines with J gene TRBJ2-5, with TRBD1 matching over 7 bases. The length of the CDR3 is 14 residues. Germline trimming cut 6 bases from V and 0 bases from J; bases unmatched to any gene: 4. Germline CDR1 reads MGHDK; CDR2 reads SYGVNS. The CDR3 nucleotides are TGTGCCAGCAGCAGGGACAGCTACCAAGAGACCCAGTACTTC. This sequence encodes CASSRDSYQETQYF.

This chain connects TRBV12-3 or TRBV12-4 to TRBJ1-4, with D perhaps matching TRBD1 (6 bases). V was pared by 2 bases and J by 6 bases, with 16 bases between. The CDR3 spans 16 residues. The DNA of the CDR3 is TGTGCCAGCAGTTTAAGGGGGTCGCCGTTCGATGAAAAACTGTTTTTT. Protein sequence: CASSLRGSPFDEKLFF.

The chain couples TRBV19 to TRBJ2-1; 8 bases align to TRBD2. Germline lookup yields CDR1 LNHDA and CDR2 SQIVND (reference sequence). The CDR3 extends over 15 amino acids. Germline trimming cut 3 bases from V and 4 bases from J; bases unmatched to any gene: 5. Here the CDR3 DNA reads TGTGCCAGTAGTATTTCTTCGGGGGGGTACAATGAGCAGTTCTTC. Translating gives CASSISSGGYNEQFF.

The chain has TRBV20-1 and TRBJ1-5, with D unresolved. The CDR3 runs to 11 residues. Trimming took off 5 bases at V and 3 bases at J, with 5 bases between the two ends. Germline assignment: CDR1 DFQATT and CDR2 SNEGSKA (reference sequence). Here the CDR3 reads CSAVSNQPQHF. CDR3 coding DNA: TGCAGTGCTGTTTCCAATCAGCCCCAGCATTTT.

V and J are TRBV18 and TRBJ2-5; 11 nucleotides agree with TRBD2. Per germline, CDR1 KGHSH and CDR2 LQKENI. This CDR3 has 16 residues. The V segment lost 2 bases and the J segment 3 bases; nucleotides outside the gene matches: 5. The CDR3, as DNA: TGTGCCAGCTCACCAAGCCTGACTAGCGGGGAAGAGACCCAGTACTTC. Amino acids: CASSPSLTSGEETQYF.

J is TRBJ2-2 and V is TRBV7-9; D unresolved. CDR1 SEHNR and CDR2 FQNEAQ come from the germline V gene (reference sequence). This CDR3 spans 16 amino acids. V was pared by 1 base and J by 2 bases, with 11 bases between. The CDR3 spells CASSLGQRSNTGELFF. The CDR3 DNA sequence: TGTGCCAGCAGCTTAGGACAAAGATCAAACACCGGGGAGCTGTTTTTT.

The chain combines TRBV20-1 with TRBJ2-7, with a tentative D call TRBD1 (6 bases). Deletions cut 6 bases from V and 2 bases from J, with 14 bases between. Germline assignment: CDR1 DFQATT and CDR2 SNEGSKA (reference sequence). The CDR3 has 13 amino acids. CDR3 residues: CSATGTRPYEQYF. The CDR3 nucleotides read TGCAGTGCCACCGGGACACGACCCTACGAGCAGTACTTC.

This clonotype occurred a few times. As DNA, the CDR3 is TGCGCCAGCAGCTTGGAGGGCCTAGCGGGAGGGCCCAACAATGAGCAGTTCTTC. This encodes CASSLEGLAGGPNNEQFF. This chain uses TRBV5-1 with TRBJ2-1; 12 bases line up with TRBD2. The CDR3 length is 18 residues. The V segment lost 0 bases and the J segment 5 bases; nucleotides outside the gene matches: 9. Germline lookup yields CDR1 SGHRS and CDR2 YFSETQ.

About this clonotype itself: One end of the junction fails to match germline, which may point to a read error. The V and J genes are TRBV7-7 and TRBJ2-5; 10 bases fit TRBD2. The length of the CDR3 is 15 residues. CDR1 and CDR2 from the germline V gene are SSHAT and FNYEAQ (reference sequence). The CDR3 DNA sequence: TGTGCTAGCAGCTTTGGGACTAGCGCCGCTGAGACCCAGTACTTC. As protein: CASSFGTSAAETQYF.